This TCR beta chain emerged from a study of blood T cell repertoires in COVID-19. For the study at large: Collection of acute and convalescent COVID-19 samples took place in the United States, Italy and Spain. T cells, B-cell-depleted T cells, or PBMCs supplied cDNA or gDNA.

The CDR3 covers 12 residues. Germline V gene lookup returns CDR1 MDHEN and CDR2 SYDVKM. Trimming left V 7 bases short and J 8 bases short, with 11 bases between. In the source study's methods: Estimates of nucleated cell counts were drawn from the amplification of reference gene primers. Data came from immunoSEQ multiplex PCR; TCRdb stores just in-frame clones and leaves some out. That table gives V, J and clone size, and the DNA gave D and trimming. This table holds 25,000 to 35,000 clones, roughly 83% found once. The sequence came from a man in his 70s with active COVID-19. Sequencing was done on a sample of peripheral blood. J is TRBJ1-4 and V is TRBV28; D unresolved. CDR3 loop: CASTDIREKLFF. The DNA of the CDR3 is TGTGCCAGCACCGACATCCGAGAAAAACTGTTTTTT.